This T cell receptor (beta chain) originates from a study of shared clonotypes between healthy human individuals. Study background: Donors were two women and a few men aged 18 to 49. Whole-study findings and limits: The sole specimen, blood, was sampled, and tissue repertoires likely differ.

As defined, naive CD8 cells were CD45RO-negative and positively selected for CCR7, with terminally differentiated effector memory CD45RA+ cells excluded. About this clone itself: Antigen specificity is unknown. Other DNA sequences in the same sample also yield this CDR3.

Trimming took off 5 bases at V and 2 bases at J, with 15 bases between the two ends. There are 15 residues in the CDR3. Germline values: CDR1 MNHEY, CDR2 SMNVEV (reference sequence). Under the authors' procedure: ImmunoSEQ junction-only sequences lacked quality scores, so their filtering differed. The method was immunoSEQ multiplex PCR; TCRdb's version includes in-frame clones alone and lacks a portion of them. Clonal size and the V and J genes are those of that table, whereas D and trimming came from the DNA. The sample holds roughly 1,800,000 clones, about 94% seen once. This rearrangement joins TRBV27 to TRBJ1-1; D might be TRBD1 (6 bases). Source material: naive CD8+ T cells sorted from blood. The source is a man between 18 and 29 years old in good health. In nucleotides, the CDR3 is TGTGCCAGCAGTCCCTGGACAGACCTCAACACTGAAGCTTTCTTT. Amino acid sequence: CASSPWTDLNTEAFF.